A single T cell receptor (beta chain) is shown here with its context. Its target is not known. This may be a read error: a much more frequent sequence differs by one nucleotide. The entry originates in a study of blood T cells in healthy people across ages. Study-wide results and caveats: Per million T cells, TCR beta diversity dropped roughly linearly as age increased. Strong correlation existed between TCR beta diversity and naive T cell percentage.

CDR1 DFQATT and CDR2 SNEGSKA come from the germline V gene (reference sequence). This CDR3 region has 16 residues. With V trimmed by 6 bases and J by 11 bases, 16 bases remained unmatched. At least 7 million PBMCs were isolated per sample. With a J-beta primer mix and a sample-barcoded 5' primer, a second PCR ran 7 to 11 cycles. TCRdb itself ran the 5' RACE reads through MiXCR, one entry per CDR3 protein. The sample gives hundreds of thousands of distinct CDR3 sequences, more than 45% of which show up once; roughly 13% is in the top ten. Sequenced material: blood. The chain combines TRBV20-1 with TRBJ2-5, with 15 bases matching TRBD2. This sequence was found in a woman aged 80 or older in good health. In nucleotides, the CDR3 is TGCAGTGCCCGCGGGACTAGCGGGAGGAATAGCAATGAGCAGTACTTC. It codes for CSARGTSGRNSNEQYF.